A selection of T cell receptor beta chains follows, all from one sample in a study of neurological immune-mediated disorders. TCRdb re-called the 5' RACE reads with MiXCR, one entry per CDR3 protein. The repertoire includes approximately 16,000 distinct CDR3 sequences, 20% to 25% of them detected once, and about 23% sits in the top ten. Material: PBMCs. All receptors come from a man aged 50 or older in good health. Both conserved end residues are part of each CDR3. Fields, in order: V gene, J gene, clone size, D gene, CDR3 protein, CDR3 DNA. A D gene is named only where the DNA matches it firmly. Size values are once, few and many counts, or a class for expanded clones, and some rows have none.

TRBV11-2,TRBJ2-3,many,.,CASSPSTDTQYF,TGTGCCAGCAGCCCAAGTACAGATACGCAGTATTTT
TRBV5-1,TRBJ2-7,many,.,CASSVTVSTRDREQYF,TGCGCCAGCAGCGTCACGGTTTCCACTAGGGATCGGGAGCAGTACTTC
TRBV20-1,TRBJ2-3,many,.,CSAKNNADTQYF,TGCAGTGCCAAAAACAACGCAGATACGCAGTATTTT
TRBV6-4,TRBJ2-7,many,.,CASSAKDPEQYF,TGTGCCAGCAGTGCGAAGGATCCCGAGCAGTACTTC
TRBV7-2,TRBJ2-1,many,TRBD2,CASSPPGTSGRGQFF,TGTGCCAGCAGCCCACCCGGGACTAGCGGGAGAGGGCAGTTCTTC
TRBV5-1,TRBJ2-3,many,TRBD2,CASSLDPTSGRRVTDTQYF,TGCGCCAGCAGCTTGGACCCGACTAGCGGGAGAAGGGTCACAGATACGCAGTATTTT
TRBV7-8,TRBJ2-7,.,.,CASSPRGASLYEQYF,TGTGCCAGCAGCCCCCGAGGGGCTAGCCTCTACGAGCAGTACTTC
TRBV9,TRBJ2-3,many,.,CASSVTAGSPDTQYF,TGTGCCAGCAGCGTAACGGCCGGGAGCCCAGATACGCAGTATTTT
TRBV7-3,TRBJ2-1,.,TRBD2,CASSFSGTNEQFF,TGTGCCAGCAGCTTTAGCGGGACGAATGAGCAGTTCTTC
TRBV6-5,TRBJ2-3,many,.,CASSRLGADTQYF,TGTGCCAGCAGCAGACTAGGCGCAGATACGCAGTATTTT
TRBV11-3,TRBJ1-1,many,.,CASSISGTAYEAFF,TGTGCCAGCAGCATCTCCGGGACGGCCTATGAAGCTTTCTTT
TRBV7-2,TRBJ2-3,few,.,CASSHNGGRDTQYF,TGTGCCAGCAGCCACAACGGGGGAAGGGATACGCAGTATTTT
TRBV20-1,TRBJ2-3,.,TRBD1,CSAAGEQGDTDTQYF,TGCAGTGCTGCTGGTGAACAGGGGGATACAGATACGCAGTATTTT
TRBV4-2,TRBJ2-7,.,.,CASSQDFGQGSYEQYF,TGTGCCAGCAGCCAAGATTTTGGGCAGGGGTCCTACGAGCAGTACTTC
TRBV7-3,TRBJ2-3,many,TRBD2,CASSPGTSGSKRVDTQYF,TGTGCCAGCAGCCCCGGGACTAGCGGGAGTAAGAGAGTAGATACGCAGTATTTT
TRBV7-2,TRBJ2-1,medium-sized,.,CASSNRLPYNEQFF,TGTGCCAGCAGCAACAGACTGCCCTACAATGAGCAGTTCTTC
TRBV29-1,TRBJ2-1,medium-sized,TRBD2,CSARVGLAGVNEQFF,TGCAGCGCACGAGTTGGTCTAGCGGGAGTCAATGAGCAGTTCTTC
TRBV28,TRBJ2-7,many,TRBD2,CASSLGGTTYEQYF,TGTGCCAGCAGTTTAGGGGGGACTACCTACGAGCAGTACTTC
TRBV6-2/TRBV6-3,TRBJ2-7,.,TRBD1,CASRNLPTGFDEQYF,TGTGCCAGCAGGAACCTCCCGACAGGGTTCGACGAGCAGTACTTC
TRBV5-1,TRBJ2-3,many,TRBD1,CASSLDRGHTDTQYF,TGCGCCAGCAGCTTGGATAGGGGGCACACAGATACGCAGTATTTT
TRBV9,TRBJ2-7,.,.,CASSATPGSYEQYF,TGTGCCAGCAGCGCAACCCCAGGGAGCTACGAGCAGTACTTC
TRBV20-1,TRBJ2-3,many,TRBD2,CSTSGLADFTDTQYF,TGCAGTACCTCGGGACTAGCGGATTTCACAGATACGCAGTATTTT
TRBV7-2,TRBJ2-7,medium-sized,TRBD2,CASSLSGRVNEQYF,TGTGCCAGCAGCTTGAGCGGGAGAGTCAACGAGCAGTACTTC
TRBV20-1,TRBJ1-1,few,.,CSARRAGDRGTEAFF,TGCAGTGCGAGACGGGCAGGGGATCGGGGCACTGAAGCTTTCTTT
TRBV9,TRBJ2-1,few,TRBD2,CASSVGGGGGNEQFF,TGTGCCAGCAGCGTAGGTGGCGGGGGTGGGAATGAGCAGTTCTTC
TRBV10-3,TRBJ2-7,.,.,CAISENSLGSYEQYF,TGTGCCATCAGTGAAAACAGCCTCGGCTCCTACGAGCAGTACTTC
TRBV24-1,TRBJ2-7,many,.,CATSPGVSYEQYF,TGTGCCACCAGTCCTGGGGTTTCCTACGAGCAGTACTTC
TRBV7-2,TRBJ1-1,.,.,CASSSAGTVNTEAFF,TGTGCCAGCAGCTCTGCCGGGACGGTGAACACTGAAGCTTTCTTT
TRBV10-2,TRBJ2-1,many,TRBD1,CASSGTGGGLNEQFF,TGCGCCAGCAGTGGAACAGGGGGCGGTTTGAATGAGCAGTTCTTC
TRBV5-8,TRBJ1-5,.,.,CASSDYNQPQHF,TGTGCCTCCTCGGATTACAATCAGCCCCAGCATTTT
TRBV7-3,TRBJ2-5,many,TRBD2,CASSLVAGSQETQYF,TGTGCCAGCAGTTTAGTAGCGGGATCCCAAGAGACCCAGTACTTC
TRBV20-1,TRBJ2-2,many,TRBD1,CSARRSGTGGYGELFF,TGCAGTGCTAGGAGGTCCGGGACAGGGGGCTACGGGGAGCTGTTTTTT
TRBV18,TRBJ1-1,medium-sized,.,CASSQGPEAFF,TGTGCCAGCTCACAAGGCCCTGAGGCTTTCTTT
TRBV30,TRBJ1-1,.,.,CAWSVKFGPGVNTEAFF,TGTGCCTGGAGTGTAAAATTTGGACCCGGGGTGAACACTGAAGCTTTCTTT
TRBV15,TRBJ2-1,many,.,CATSRDVTGIGEQFF,TGTGCCACCAGCAGAGATGTTACGGGGATCGGTGAGCAGTTCTTC
TRBV28,TRBJ2-7,many,.,CASSLWGRGSGEQYF,TGTGCCAGCAGTTTATGGGGACGAGGGTCCGGCGAGCAGTACTTC
TRBV5-1,TRBJ2-7,many,.,CASSLAPQQSYEQYF,TGCGCCAGCAGCTTGGCCCCACAGCAGTCCTACGAGCAGTACTTC
TRBV20-1,TRBJ2-4,.,.,CSAPDWGVAKNIQYF,TGCAGTGCTCCCGACTGGGGGGTCGCCAAAAACATTCAGTACTTC
TRBV10-3,TRBJ2-1,many,TRBD2,CAISDLRKREGWTTTEQFF,TGTGCCATCAGTGATTTAAGAAAGCGGGAGGGATGGACAACGACTGAGCAGTTCTTC
TRBV12-3/TRBV12-4,TRBJ2-1,many,TRBD2,CASRRTSGSPPFKQFF,TGTGCCAGCCGACGGACTAGCGGGAGTCCCCCATTTAAGCAGTTCTTC